This TCR beta chain was sequenced for a study of cytomegalovirus exposure and HLA in healthy donors. Study-level background: A prior study identified just under 120 million unique TCR beta sequences from about 200 million T cells. Points from the study as a whole: In vitro assays verified that a few CMV-associated chains recognized CMV antigens specifically. Accurate HLA-A and HLA-B prediction from TCR beta sequences was reported for most subjects.

The PCR had 60 Vbeta and 13 Jbeta primers. Profiled with immunoSEQ multiplex PCR; TCRdb holds only in-frame clones, not every one. The top ten clones hold about 16% of a sample with more than 95,000 clones, less than 85% of them seen once. Notes on this clone: Its target is not known.

Germline CDR1 is SGHTA and CDR2 is FQGNSA. CDR3 length: 15 residues. The ends were cut back, 3 bases at V and 0 bases at J, with 11 bases in the middle. Specimen: PBMCs. The chain carries TRBV7-2 and TRBJ1-1, with unresolved D. The TCR comes from a man aged 50 to 59 in good health and CMV-seropositive. The CDR3 region is CASSFSVLLNTEAFF. The DNA of the CDR3 is TGTGCCAGCAGCTTTAGTGTTTTGTTGAACACTGAAGCTTTCTTT. Looking up the rest from reference TRBV7-2 and TRBJ1-1 gives the full variable domain: GAGVSQSPSNKVTEKGKDVELRCDPISGHTALYWYRQSLGQGLEFLIYFQGNSAPDKSGLPSDRFSAERTGGSVSTLTIQRTQQEDSAVYLCASSFSVLLNTEAFFGQGTRLTVV.